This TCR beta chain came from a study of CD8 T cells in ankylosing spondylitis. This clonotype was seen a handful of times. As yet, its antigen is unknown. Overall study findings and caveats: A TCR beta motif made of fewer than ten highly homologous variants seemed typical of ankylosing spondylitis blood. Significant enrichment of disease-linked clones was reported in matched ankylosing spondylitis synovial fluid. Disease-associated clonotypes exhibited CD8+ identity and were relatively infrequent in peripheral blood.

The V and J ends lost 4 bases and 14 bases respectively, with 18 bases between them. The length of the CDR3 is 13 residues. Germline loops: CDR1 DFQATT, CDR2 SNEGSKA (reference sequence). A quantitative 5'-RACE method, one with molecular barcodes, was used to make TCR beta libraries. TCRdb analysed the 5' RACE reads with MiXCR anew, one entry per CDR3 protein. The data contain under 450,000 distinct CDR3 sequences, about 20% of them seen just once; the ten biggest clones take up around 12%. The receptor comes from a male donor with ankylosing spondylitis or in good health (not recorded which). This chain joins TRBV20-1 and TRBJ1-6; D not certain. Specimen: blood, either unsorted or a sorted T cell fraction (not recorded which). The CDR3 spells CSATSRRGLSLHF. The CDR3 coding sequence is TGCAGTGCTACCAGCCGCCGAGGGCTGTCCCTCCACTTT.